These 13 T cell receptor beta chains originate from one sample sequenced in a study of OX40 agonist ivuxolimab in advanced cancers. Assay: immunoSEQ multiplex PCR; the TCRdb copy retains only in-frame clones and omits some. The table includes over 25,000 clones, roughly 90% detected once. The sample was CD4+ or CD8+ T cells sorted from blood, taken in a trial of the OX40 agonist ivuxolimab. These receptors were obtained from an adult with an advanced solid tumor such as melanoma, head and neck, liver or kidney cancer.

V gene TRBV5-1 combines with J gene TRBJ2-1; 10 bases are a match to TRBD1. The CDR3 has 16 amino acids. CDR1 and CDR2 (germline): SGHRS, YFSETQ. After removal of 1 base from V and 6 bases from J, the junction contained 7 bases not matched to a gene. The CDR3 spells CASSLLGTGEINEQFF. CDR3 in DNA: TGCGCCAGCAGCTTGTTGGGGACAGGGGAGATCAATGAGCAGTTCTTC. Filled out from reference TRBV5-1 and TRBJ2-1, the complete variable domain reads KAGVTQTPRYLIKTRGQQVTLSCSPISGHRSVSWYQQTPGQGLQFLFEYFSETQRNKGNFPGRFSGRQFSNSRSEMNVSTLELGDSALYLCASSLLGTGEINEQFFGPGTRLTVL.

This clone was recorded once. V and J are TRBV30 and TRBJ1-2; 7 bases are shared with TRBD1. Per the germline V gene, CDR1 is GTSNPN and CDR2 is SVGIG (reference sequence). The CDR3 is 12 residues long. In DNA, the CDR3 is TGTGCAGGGACAGCCGCTAACTATGGCTACACCTTC. It codes for CAGTAANYGYTF.

The rearrangement links TRBV6-1 to TRBJ2-2; 10 bases agree with TRBD1. The germline V gene encodes CDR1 MNHNS and CDR2 SASEGT. Trimming cost V 7 bases and J 7 bases; bases outside gene matches: 6. This CDR3 region has 14 residues. The CDR3 protein is CASTQTGGSGELFF. Written as DNA, the CDR3 is TGTGCCAGCACACAGACAGGGGGCAGCGGGGAGCTGTTTTTT.

The V call is TRBV6-4, the J call TRBJ1-4; D ambiguous. The CDR3 is 15 residues long. The germline V gene has CDR1 MRHNA and CDR2 SNTAGT. Trimming removed 0 bases at V and 7 bases at J, with 12 bases between. This CDR3 reads CASSDSSAPSEKLFF. The CDR3 coding sequence is TGTGCCAGCAGTGACTCATCGGCCCCGAGTGAAAAACTGTTTTTT.

This sequence joins TRBV11-1 and TRBJ2-1; D unresolved. V was trimmed by 4 bases and J by 9 bases, leaving 10 bases between them. Germline V gene lookup returns CDR1 SGHAT and CDR2 FQDESV (reference sequence). CDR3 length: 12 residues. The CDR3 DNA reads TGTGCCAGCAGCTCCCCCCCACCTGAGCAGTTCTTC. Its translation: CASSSPPPEQFF.

The CDR3 reads CSVTGTSGTSSYEQYF. The CDR3 DNA follows: TGCAGCGTAACCGGGACTAGCGGGACCAGCTCCTACGAGCAGTACTTC. The V call is TRBV29-1, the J call TRBJ2-7; 13 nucleotides match TRBD2. Per the germline V gene, CDR1 is SQVTM and CDR2 is ANQGSEA. V lost 6 bases to trimming and J lost 0 bases; unmatched junction nucleotides: 8. The CDR3 has 16 amino acids.

This chain connects TRBV2 to TRBJ2-3; tentatively, D is TRBD1 (6 bases). The V gene's germline CDR1 is SNHLY and CDR2 FYNNEI. V was trimmed by 4 bases and J by 2 bases, leaving 19 bases between them. There are 17 residues in the CDR3. The CDR3 region is CASSGPGTTLYTDTQYF. CDR3 coding DNA: TGTGCCAGCAGTGGTCCCGGGACAACACTTTACACAGATACGCAGTATTTT.

The chain combines TRBV28 with TRBJ2-3, with D tentatively TRBD1 or TRBD2 (5 bases each). Germline lookup yields CDR1 MDHEN and CDR2 SYDVKM. V was clipped by 6 bases and J by 0 bases, with 13 bases between them. The CDR3 contains 15 residues. The CDR3 reads CASSSARDSTDTQYF. The CDR3 region has the DNA TGTGCCAGCAGCTCAGCCCGGGACAGCACAGATACGCAGTATTTT.

This clone was recorded a few times. V usage is TRBV5-6 and J usage is TRBJ1-5; 11 bases map to TRBD1. With V trimmed by 4 bases and J by 7 bases, 4 bases remained unmatched. CDR3 length equals 14 residues. Germline-derived CDR1 and CDR2 are SGHDT and YYEEEE. The CDR3, as DNA: TGTGCCAGCAGCGCCTGGGACAGGGGGCAGCCCCAGCATTTT. This sequence encodes CASSAWDRGQPQHF.

This chain links TRBV19 with TRBJ2-4; D possibly corresponds to TRBD1 (6 bases). The V gene's germline CDR1 is LNHDA and CDR2 SQIVND (reference sequence). V gave up 3 bases and J gave up 1 base, with 10 bases separating them. The CDR3 has 15 amino acids. In nucleotides, the CDR3 is TGTGCCAGTAGTATTCAGGGGACGGCCAAAAACATTCAGTACTTC. This sequence encodes CASSIQGTAKNIQYF.

The gene calls are TRBV28 and TRBJ2-5; TRBD1 aligns across 8 bases. In germline, CDR1 is MDHEN, CDR2 SYDVKM. CDR3 length: 15 amino acids. J was trimmed by 5 bases and V by 4 bases; bases with no gene match: 9. The DNA of the CDR3 is TGTGCCAGCAGTTCAAGGGACAGGCTGGGGGAGACCCAGTACTTC. Translating it yields CASSSRDRLGETQYF.

The chain uses TRBV9 and TRBJ2-1; TRBD2 might be the D (5 bases). In germline, CDR1 is SGDLS, CDR2 YYNGEE. This CDR3 is 13 amino acids long. V was shortened by 3 bases and J by 4 bases, with 8 bases between the two germline ends. CDR3 protein: CASSAGLYNEQFF. The DNA for the CDR3 is TGTGCCAGCAGCGCCGGACTGTACAATGAGCAGTTCTTC. The full variable domain, its missing parts supplied by reference TRBV9 and TRBJ2-1, is DSGVTQTPKHLITATGQRVTLRCSPRSGDLSVYWYQQSLDQGLQFLIQYYNGEERAKGNILERFSAQQFPDLHSELNLSSLELGDSALYFCASSAGLYNEQFFGPGTRLTVL.

The gene calls are TRBV7-2 and TRBJ1-4, with 9 bases lining up with TRBD1. CDR1 and CDR2 from the germline V gene are SGHTA and FQGNSA. This CDR3 comprises 14 residues. The V segment lost 3 bases and the J segment 8 bases; nucleotides outside the gene matches: 4. The CDR3 loop is CASSFQDRGEKLFF. The CDR3 DNA follows: TGTGCCAGCAGCTTTCAGGACAGGGGAGAAAAACTGTTTTTT.